A selection of T cell receptor beta chains follows, all from one sample in a study of cytomegalovirus exposure and HLA in healthy donors. The table came from immunoSEQ multiplex PCR; TCRdb's copy has only in-frame clones and leaves some out. The repertoire holds 90,000 to 150,000 clones, with 88% as singletons. The sequencing sample was made of PBMCs. The receptors derive from a man younger than 30 in good health and CMV-seronegative. Each CDR3 is given with its conserved first and last residue. Fields, in order: clone size, D gene, J gene, V gene, CDR3 DNA, CDR3 protein. D genes are given only for firm matches. Size is stated for part of the rows, as once, few or many counts, or as a class when the clone is expanded.

>.|.|TRBJ1-1|TRBV5-6
TGTGCCAGCAGCTTGAGAGGGGGATTCATGAACACTGAAGCTTTCTTT
CASSLRGGFMNTEAFF
>.|TRBD2|TRBJ2-5|TRBV5-1
TGCGCCAGCAGCACTAGCGGGAGAGGAGAGACCCAGTACTTC
CASSTSGRGETQYF
>.|.|TRBJ1-3|TRBV7-8
TGTGCCAGCAGCAGGCCCGGGGGAAACACCATATATTTT
CASSRPGGNTIYF
>.|TRBD2|TRBJ2-1|TRBV7-6
TGTGCCAGCAGCCCCGGCACTAGCGGGACCTACAATGAGCAGTTCTTC
CASSPGTSGTYNEQFF
>once|.|TRBJ1-1|TRBV6-5
TGTGCCAGCAGTTTATCCACCGGTCGGACTGAAGCTTTCTTT
CASSLSTGRTEAFF
>.|.|TRBJ2-2|TRBV7-9
TGTGCCAGCAGCTTAGCGTTCGCCGGGGAGCTGTTTTTT
CASSLAFAGELFF
>.|TRBD1|TRBJ1-1|TRBV9
TGTGCCAGCAGCGGAGGAATCAGGGGGTTCGCTGAAGCTTTCTTT
CASSGGIRGFAEAFF
>.|TRBD2|TRBJ2-1|TRBV9
TGTGCCAGCAGCGTAGGGAGCGGGAAAAGAATCAATGAGCAGTTCTTC
CASSVGSGKRINEQFF
>.|TRBD2|TRBJ2-7|TRBV28
TGTGCCAGCAGCCGGACTAGCGGGACCCTAGAAGAGTACTTC
CASSRTSGTLEEYF
>.|TRBD2|TRBJ2-1|TRBV7-2
TGTGCCAGCAGCAGGCGGACTAGCGGGAGCGATGAGCAGTTCTTC
CASSRRTSGSDEQFF
>.|.|TRBJ1-2|TRBV28
TGTGCCAGCAGTTTAAATCGGGAAGAGGGCTACACCTTC
CASSLNREEGYTF
>.|TRBD2|TRBJ2-3|TRBV5-8
TGTGCCAGCAGCCTTCGAAAAATAGCGGGAGGGAGTTCAGATACGCAGTATTTT
CASSLRKIAGGSSDTQYF
>.|TRBD1|TRBJ1-1|TRBV2
TGTGCCACCCCTGTCCAGGGGGGCGTCTTTTCGGACACTGAAGCTTTCTTT
CATPVQGGVFSDTEAFF
>.|TRBD2|TRBJ2-7|TRBV9
TGTGCCAGCAGCGTAGCGGGAGCGGGGACGAGCGAGCAGTACTTC
CASSVAGAGTSEQYF
>.|TRBD2|TRBJ2-5|TRBV9
TGTGCCAGCACCGTGTGGGATAGCGGGGACGGGGAGACCCAGTACTTC
CASTVWDSGDGETQYF
>.|.|TRBJ2-5|TRBV28
TGTGCCAGCAGTTTAAGGTATCGGGGGGCCCAAGAGACCCAGTACTTC
CASSLRYRGAQETQYF
>.|.|TRBJ1-1|TRBV18
TGTGCCAGCTCACCGCAACAGGTGAACACTGAAGCTTTCTTT
CASSPQQVNTEAFF
>.|.|TRBJ2-7|TRBV28
TGTGCCAGCACTAGAACCCGCGGCGAGCAGTACTTC
CASTRTRGEQYF
>few|.|TRBJ1-5|TRBV11-2
TGTGCCAGCAGCTCCTCGGGTTCCAGGGATCAGCCCCAGCATTTT
CASSSSGSRDQPQHF
>.|TRBD1|TRBJ2-5|TRBV5-6
TGTGCCAGCAGCTGGGACAGGGAGGACCAAGAGACCCAGTACTTC
CASSWDREDQETQYF
>.|TRBD2|TRBJ2-1|TRBV6-1
TGTGCCAGCAGTGACGGCGGGAGGGCCTACAATGAGCAGTTCTTC
CASSDGGRAYNEQFF
>.|TRBD1|TRBJ2-1|TRBV6-6
TGTGCCAGCAGTTACTCAGGGACAGACAATGAGCAGTTCTTC
CASSYSGTDNEQFF
>.|TRBD1|TRBJ2-1|TRBV6-5
TGTGCCAGCAGCACAGGGGAATACAATGAGCAGTTCTTC
CASSTGEYNEQFF
>once|TRBD2|TRBJ2-3|TRBV7-2
TGTGCCAGCAGCTTAGTTGGGACTAGCGGGCTGGCCACAGATACGCAGTATTTT
CASSLVGTSGLATDTQYF
>once|.|TRBJ1-2|TRBV21-1
TGTGCCAGCAGCAGACTACTTTTAGCCTACTATGGCTACACCTTC
CASSRLLLAYYGYTF
>.|TRBD1|TRBJ2-1|TRBV5-4
TGTGCCAGCAGCTCGCGGACAGGGAAGAACTACAATGAGCAGTTCTTC
CASSSRTGKNYNEQFF
>.|TRBD2|TRBJ2-1|TRBV13
TGTGCCAGCAGCTCCATAGGGTCGCCGGGACTAGCGGGGAACAATGAGCAGTTCTTC
CASSSIGSPGLAGNNEQFF
>.|.|TRBJ2-7|TRBV11-2
TGTGCCAGCAGCTTAGAGACTGCTTGGAGGACCTACGAGCAGTACTTC
CASSLETAWRTYEQYF
>.|TRBD1|TRBJ1-3|TRBV7-6
TGTGCCAGCAGCCGAAACCCCTACGACAGGGACTCTGGAAACACCATATATTTT
CASSRNPYDRDSGNTIYF
>.|TRBD1|TRBJ1-2|TRBV18
TGTGCCAGCTCACCAAAGAGCCAGGGGGTCGGCTATGGCTACACCTTC
CASSPKSQGVGYGYTF
>few|TRBD1|TRBJ1-1|TRBV9
TGTGCCAGCAGCGTTAACACGGGACAGGGGTCTACAGCTTTCTTT
CASSVNTGQGSTAFF
>once|TRBD1|TRBJ1-1|TRBV28
TGTGCCAGCAGTTCCCACCTCGTCGGGACAGACACTGAAGCTTTCTTT
CASSSHLVGTDTEAFF
>.|.|TRBJ2-7|TRBV14
TGTGCCAGCAGCCGAGGTTGGGAGTACGAGCAGTACTTC
CASSRGWEYEQYF
>.|.|TRBJ1-1|TRBV6-6
TGTGCCAGCAGTTTATTACCCGGTTCCACTGAAGCTTTCTTT
CASSLLPGSTEAFF
>.|.|TRBJ2-7|TRBV7-8
TGTGCCAGCACCCGTCCCGACGGGGTTTACGAGCAGTACTTC
CASTRPDGVYEQYF
>.|TRBD1|TRBJ2-7|TRBV19
TGTGCCAGTAGTGTTAAGGGCGGGACAGGGGAATACGAGCAGTACTTC
CASSVKGGTGEYEQYF
>.|.|TRBJ1-1|TRBV10-2
TGCGCCAGCATCCTCGACAGGTCGGGCACTGAAGCTTTCTTT
CASILDRSGTEAFF
>.|TRBD1|TRBJ1-4|TRBV30
TGTGCCTGGAGTGAGGGACAGGTGAATGAAAAACTGTTTTTT
CAWSEGQVNEKLFF
>.|.|TRBJ2-7|TRBV27
TGTGCCAGCAGTTCCTCCTTGGGGGCCAACGAGCAGTACTTC
CASSSSLGANEQYF
>once|.|TRBJ2-1|TRBV9
TGTGCCAGCAGCGTATACAGCTCCTACAATGAGCAGTTCTTC
CASSVYSSYNEQFF
>.|.|TRBJ2-3|TRBV20-1
TGCAGTGCTAAACTAGCTGATACGCAGTATTTT
CSAKLADTQYF
>.|.|TRBJ2-7|TRBV4-1
TGCGCCAGCAGCCAAGATGTCGGGACAAAACAGGAGCAGTACTTC
CASSQDVGTKQEQYF
>.|TRBD1|TRBJ2-6|TRBV6-1
TGTGCCAGCAGTGGGCGACAGGGGGCGGGTTTCTCTGGGGCCAACGTCCTGACTTTC
CASSGRQGAGFSGANVLTF
>.|TRBD2|TRBJ2-5|TRBV4-2
TGTGCCAGCAGCCAAGCGGGAGGCCTTCAAGAGACCCAGTACTTC
CASSQAGGLQETQYF
>.|.|TRBJ2-2|TRBV30
TGTGCCTGTATTCCAGCGGCGGACGGGGAGCTGTTTTTT
CACIPAADGELFF
>.|TRBD1|TRBJ2-7|TRBV10-3
TGTGCCAGTTACTCGGGACAGGACTCCTACGAGCAGTACTTC
CASYSGQDSYEQYF
>.|.|TRBJ1-6|TRBV7-9
TGTGCCAGCAGCTTACGACCAACAGGGAATTCACCCCTCCACTTT
CASSLRPTGNSPLHF
>.|TRBD1|TRBJ1-1|TRBV6-5
TGTGCCAGCAGTCCGGACAGGGCTCTTAACACTGAAGCTTTCTTT
CASSPDRALNTEAFF